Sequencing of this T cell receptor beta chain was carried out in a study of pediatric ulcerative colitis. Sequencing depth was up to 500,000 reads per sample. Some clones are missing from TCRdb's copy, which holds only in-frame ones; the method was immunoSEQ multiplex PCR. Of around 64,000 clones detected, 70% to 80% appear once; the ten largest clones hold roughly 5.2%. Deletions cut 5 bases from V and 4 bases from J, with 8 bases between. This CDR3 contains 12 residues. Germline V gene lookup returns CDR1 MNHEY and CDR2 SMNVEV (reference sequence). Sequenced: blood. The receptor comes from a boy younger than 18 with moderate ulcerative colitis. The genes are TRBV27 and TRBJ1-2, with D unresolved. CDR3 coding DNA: TGTGCCAGCAGTCCTCAAGGCTATGGCTACACCTTC. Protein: CASSPQGYGYTF.